This T cell receptor (beta chain) was captured by sequencing in a study of human T cells and chemical hapten exposure (dated by TCRdb to 2020 to 2022). Study-wide context: For sensitization, 2% DPC in acetone was applied to a roughly 2 cm by roughly 2 cm area of upper inner arm skin. Blood samples were taken from patients before sensitization (week 0) and then at 2, 6 and about 24 weeks after DPC sensitization. Weekly therapeutic DPC doses were additionally applied to the scalp of patients throughout the roughly 24-week study period. Libraries were pooled for sequencing, and variation in per-sample TCR yields was attributed mainly to small differences in library volumes within the pool. Patch testing was done on the upper back using Finn chambers containing 0.01% DPC, and results were scored after 6 days according to International Contact Dermatitis Research Group standards. Peripheral blood TCR repertoire changes were tracked in vivo in alopecia patients during primary and secondary sensitization to the hapten diphenylcyclopropenone (DPC). The mostly female patient cohort included alopecia areata with under or over 50% scalp involvement, alopecia totalis and alopecia universalis. Twenty-nine alopecia patients provided blood for TCR sequencing at one to four time points (pre-sensitization, 2, 6 and 24 weeks).

Explained via the paper, the time point label denotes: pre-sensitization, week 0. Interpreted using the paper, the treatment or condition label stands for: therapeutic diphenylcyclopropenone sensitization with weekly scalp DPC. At every patch-test visit, the blood draw took place before the patch test was put on. Patients were eligible if aged 18 to 70, diagnosed with alopecia and judged suitable for DPC therapy, and pregnant patients were excluded. Total RNA was isolated from unfractionated whole blood collected in Tempus Blood RNA tubes. This clonotype was counted between two and nine times. Its antigen target is currently unknown. Base quality data are lacking; no much larger clone is found one base away. Overall study outcomes, separate from this receptor: Because all patients had alopecia, a presumed autoimmune disease, the immune response of the patients might differ from that of healthy individuals. After repeated subsampling, the strength of the expansion versus patch-test correlation and the threshold at which it became significant changed. Compared with pre-sensitization or healthy control sets, expanded TCRs formed significantly more large CDR3 similarity clusters, which is consistent with antigen-driven responses. Patch test score correlated positively with the number of PT1 expanded TCRs, reaching significance at thresholds 8, 16 and 32 but not at 4. The number of TCRs above 1 in 1000 frequency did not change with DPC sensitization; there was no evidence of global repertoire structure alterations.

Library construction relied on RACE. These reads were obtained on a NextSeq 500. Library preparation attached unique molecular identifiers to individual cDNA molecules for quantitative, reproducible TCR counting. Each blood RNA sample was used to sequence both TCR alpha and TCR beta chains. Under the source paper's analysis protocol: The median number of TCRs per sample was over 85,000, ranging from about 23,224 to 700,000. V, J and CDR3 annotation of the TCR reads was performed with the Decombinator software suite. For PS versus PT1 abundance plots, all samples were subsampled to the same number of TCRs (28,000). TCRs were defined as expanded if absent before sensitization and observed at least eight times at the 2-week time point. The public reads were reprocessed in TCRdb via fastp at Q25 and MiXCR, keeping in-frame beta chains. Rows merge per CDR3 protein into single entries with the most common DNA and genes. The V and J calls come from TCRdb's annotation, not from the publication. For this sample there are around 350,000 distinct CDR3 sequences; 5.5% appear just once. The top ten clonotypes cover less than 9% of the sample.

Based on the germline V gene, the CDR1 and CDR2 sequences are SGHRS and YFSETQ. V is cut back by 4 bases and J by 6 bases, with 6 bases in the junction unmatched. The CDR3, from cysteine to phenylalanine, totals 13 residues. Left in the record is the CDR3 DNA by itself, 39 bases read in frame from the first base. The receptor was derived from a woman aged 18-29 years with alopecia areata. Some clones in this sample may be carry-over from other donors' samples. Rearrangement joined TRBV5-1 to TRBJ1-1; 7 nucleotides in the junction match TRBD1. The sequenced sample was whole blood, obtained in connection with sensitization to the hapten diphenylcyclopropenone (DPC). In nucleotide form, the sequence is TGCGCCAGCAGCATACAGGGGATCGCTGAAGCTTTCTTT. Its translation is CASSIQGIAEAFF.